This entry is about one T cell receptor (beta chain). The antigen remains unidentified. Between the trimmed V and J ends, which lost 3 bases and 3 bases, there was a span of 12 bases. Germline V gene sequence: CDR1 PRHDT, CDR2 FYEKMQ (reference sequence). The CDR3 extends over 14 amino acids. TCRdb's copy holds only in-frame clones and misses some; the assay was immunoSEQ multiplex PCR. The sample shows 190,000 or so clones, roughly 80% of them seen only once. The data are from a study of cytomegalovirus exposure and HLA in healthy donors. The overall study: Later analysis reported that the 110 or so validation repertoires shared the platform of the roughly 670 first-cohort repertoires.

Overall study findings and caveats: It was confirmed in vitro that a few of the CMV-associated chains were specific for CMV antigens. Clusters of TCRs from the first cohort tended to co-occur in the roughly 120 validation repertoires (as a later analysis found). The study put 150 or so TCR beta chains on its list as cytomegalovirus-associated.

The rearrangement links TRBV13 to TRBJ2-7; tentatively, D is TRBD2 (5 bases). What was sequenced was PBMCs. The receptor comes from a woman between 18 and 29 years old in good health and CMV-seropositive. The CDR3, as DNA: TGTGCCAGCAGCTTGTCTCCGGGATTCTACGAGCAGTACTTC. Protein product: CASSLSPGFYEQYF.